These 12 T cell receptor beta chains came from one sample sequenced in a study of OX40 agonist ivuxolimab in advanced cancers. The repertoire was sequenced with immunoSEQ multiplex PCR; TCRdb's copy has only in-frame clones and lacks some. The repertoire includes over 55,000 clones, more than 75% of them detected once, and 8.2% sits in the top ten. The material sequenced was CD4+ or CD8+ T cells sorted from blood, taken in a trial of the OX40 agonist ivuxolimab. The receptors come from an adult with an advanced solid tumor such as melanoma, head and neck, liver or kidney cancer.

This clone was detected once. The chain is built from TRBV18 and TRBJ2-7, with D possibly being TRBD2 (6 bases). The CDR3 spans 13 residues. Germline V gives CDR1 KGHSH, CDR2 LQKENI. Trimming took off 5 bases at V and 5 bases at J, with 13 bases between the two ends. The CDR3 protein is CASSSGGADEQYF. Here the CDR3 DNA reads TGTGCCAGCTCATCCGGGGGTGCTGACGAGCAGTACTTC.

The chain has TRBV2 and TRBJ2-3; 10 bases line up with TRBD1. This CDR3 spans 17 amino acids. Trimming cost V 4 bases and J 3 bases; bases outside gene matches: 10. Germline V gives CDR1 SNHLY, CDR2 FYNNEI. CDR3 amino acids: CASSGNSGQGRTDTQYF. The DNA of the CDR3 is TGTGCCAGCAGTGGAAACTCGGGACAGGGGCGGACAGATACGCAGTATTTT.

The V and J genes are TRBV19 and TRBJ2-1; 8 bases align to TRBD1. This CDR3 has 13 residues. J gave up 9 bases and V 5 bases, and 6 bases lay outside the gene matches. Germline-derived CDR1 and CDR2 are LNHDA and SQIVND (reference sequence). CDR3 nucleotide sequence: TGTGCCAGTAGTGCGACAGGGGAGACTGAGCAGTTCTTC. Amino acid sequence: CASSATGETEQFF.

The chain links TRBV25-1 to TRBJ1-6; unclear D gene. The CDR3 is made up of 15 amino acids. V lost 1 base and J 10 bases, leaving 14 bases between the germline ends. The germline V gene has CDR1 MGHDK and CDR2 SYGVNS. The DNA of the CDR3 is TGTGCCAGCAGTGAATCCCTGTCGGGGATCTCACCCCTCCACTTT. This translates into CASSESLSGISPLHF.

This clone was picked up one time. The CDR3, as DNA: TGCAGCGTTAGAGCTTACAATGAGCAGTTCTTC. Translation: CSVRAYNEQFF. The V gene is TRBV29-1, the J gene TRBJ2-1; D unresolved. The CDR3 consists of 11 residues. Germline CDR1 is SQVTM and CDR2 is ANQGSEA. The ends were cut back, 5 bases at V and 4 bases at J, with 6 bases in the middle.

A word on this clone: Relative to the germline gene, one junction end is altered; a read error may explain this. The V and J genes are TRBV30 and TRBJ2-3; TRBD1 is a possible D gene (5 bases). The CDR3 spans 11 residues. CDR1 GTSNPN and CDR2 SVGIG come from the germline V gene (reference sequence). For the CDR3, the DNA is TGTGCCTGGAGGACGACAGTTACGCAGTATTTT. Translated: CAWRTTVTQYF. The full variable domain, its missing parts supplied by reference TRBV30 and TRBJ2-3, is SQTIHQWPATLVQPVGSPLSLECTVEGTSNPNLYWYRQAAGRGLQLLFYSVGIGQISSEVPQNLSASRPQDRQFILSSKKLLLSDSGFYLCAWRTTVTQYFGPGTRLTVL.

This CDR3 reads CASSSKTGKVYEQYV. The DNA for the CDR3 is TGCGCCAGCAGTTCCAAGACAGGAAAGGTATACGAGCAGTACGTC. V usage is TRBV5-1 and J usage is TRBJ2-7; perhaps TRBD1 as D (6 bases). V was pared by 5 bases and J by 4 bases, with 19 bases between. The CDR3 extends over 15 amino acids. The germline V gene has CDR1 SGHRS and CDR2 YFSETQ.

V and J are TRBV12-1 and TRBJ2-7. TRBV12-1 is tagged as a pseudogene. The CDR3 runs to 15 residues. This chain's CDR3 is CASSHLGPKPDEQYV. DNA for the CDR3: TGTGCCAGCAGCCACCTCGGACCTAAACCGGACGAGCAGTACGTC.

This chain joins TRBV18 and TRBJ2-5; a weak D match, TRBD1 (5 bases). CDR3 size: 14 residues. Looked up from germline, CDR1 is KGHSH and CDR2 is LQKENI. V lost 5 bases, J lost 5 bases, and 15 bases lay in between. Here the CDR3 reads CASSTDLRVETQYF. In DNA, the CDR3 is TGTGCCAGCTCAACAGATCTCAGGGTGGAGACCCAGTACTTC.

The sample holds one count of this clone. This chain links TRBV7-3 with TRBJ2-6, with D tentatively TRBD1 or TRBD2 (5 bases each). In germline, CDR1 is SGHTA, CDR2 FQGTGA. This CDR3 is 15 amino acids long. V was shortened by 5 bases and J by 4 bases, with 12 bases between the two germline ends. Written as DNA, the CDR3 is TGTGCCAGCAGCGGGACCGCAGGGGGGGCCAACGTCCTGACTTTC. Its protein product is CASSGTAGGANVLTF.

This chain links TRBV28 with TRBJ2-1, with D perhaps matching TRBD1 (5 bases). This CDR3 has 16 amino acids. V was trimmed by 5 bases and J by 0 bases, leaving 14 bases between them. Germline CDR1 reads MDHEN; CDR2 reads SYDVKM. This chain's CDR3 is CASSRAGSGSYNEQFF. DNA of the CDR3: TGTGCCAGCAGTCGCGCAGGGTCGGGCTCCTACAATGAGCAGTTCTTC.

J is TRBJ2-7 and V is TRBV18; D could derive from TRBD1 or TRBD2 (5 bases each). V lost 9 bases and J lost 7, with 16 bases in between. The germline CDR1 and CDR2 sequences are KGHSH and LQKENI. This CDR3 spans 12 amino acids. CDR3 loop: CASSGRLGEQYF. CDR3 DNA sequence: TGTGCCAGTTCGGGACGACTGGGAGAGCAGTACTTC.